Following are 8 T cell receptor beta chains from one sample sequenced in a study of lymphopenia after photon versus proton radiotherapy. The protocol was immunoSEQ multiplex PCR, while the TCRdb copy is restricted to in-frame clones and leaves out a portion. The sample shows roughly 25,000 clones, 80% to 85% of them seen only once. The sequenced sample was peripheral blood, obtained from a patient treated with proton-based radiotherapy. The source of these receptors is a woman in her sixties or seventies with pancreatic cancer.

This chain connects TRBV27 to TRBJ2-3, with 10 bases fitting TRBD2. V gave up 7 bases and J gave up 5 bases; unmatched junction bases: 12. This CDR3 spans 16 amino acids. Looked up from germline, CDR1 is MNHEY and CDR2 is SMNVEV (reference sequence). The CDR3 region is CASTATSGIGVDTQYF. The CDR3 bases are TGTGCCAGCACAGCTACTAGCGGGATCGGGGTAGATACGCAGTATTTT.

J is TRBJ2-7 and V is TRBV6-1; D may be TRBD2 (5 bases). From germline, CDR1 is MNHNS and CDR2 SASEGT. CDR3 length: 14 amino acids. V was clipped by 2 bases and J by 3 bases, with 11 bases between them. The DNA for the CDR3 is TGTGCCAGCAGTGAATCCCGGGGATTCTACGAGCAGTACTTC. It specifies CASSESRGFYEQYF.

The genes are TRBV5-4 and TRBJ1-1; 9 bases are a match to TRBD1. This CDR3 region has 15 residues. With V trimmed by 4 bases and J by 5 bases, 9 bases remained unmatched. Germline V gene sequence: CDR1 SGHNT, CDR2 YYREEE (reference sequence). CDR3: CASSRSQGARTEAFF. The CDR3 bases are TGTGCCAGCAGCCGGTCACAGGGGGCTCGGACTGAAGCTTTCTTT.

J is TRBJ2-2 and V is TRBV19; TRBD2 matches 7 bases. The CDR3 extends over 15 amino acids. CDR1 LNHDA and CDR2 SQIVND come from the germline V gene (reference sequence). Germline trimming cut 4 bases from V and 4 bases from J; bases unmatched to any gene: 6. CDR3 loop: CASSTAGLLTGELFF. The DNA of the CDR3 is TGTGCCAGTAGTACAGCGGGACTGCTCACCGGGGAGCTGTTTTTT.

The J gene is TRBJ2-7, the V gene TRBV9; the D gene is possibly TRBD2 (5 bases). The germline gives CDR1 SGDLS, CDR2 YYNGEE. The CDR3 runs to 13 residues. Deletions cut 0 bases from V and 7 bases from J, with 11 bases between. CDR3 residues: CASSVAGSGEQYF. CDR3 in DNA: TGTGCCAGCAGCGTAGCTGGGTCGGGGGAGCAGTACTTC.

The chain couples TRBV11-2 to TRBJ1-2; D unresolved. CDR3 length: 13 amino acids. V was trimmed by 1 base and J by 4 bases, leaving 7 bases between them. Per the germline V gene, CDR1 is SGHAT and CDR2 is FQNNGV. CDR3 sequence reads: CASSLVQSYGYTF. CDR3 DNA: TGTGCCAGCAGCTTAGTACAGTCCTATGGCTACACCTTC.

This chain uses TRBV30 with TRBJ2-3; TRBD1 agrees at 7 bases. Germline assignment: CDR1 GTSNPN and CDR2 SVGIG (reference sequence). J lost 6 bases, V lost 3 bases, and 3 bases had no gene match. The CDR3 is 12 residues long. The CDR3 loop reads CAWSPRGDTQYF. CDR3 sequence (DNA): TGTGCCTGGAGCCCCAGGGGGGATACGCAGTATTTT.

The rearrangement joins TRBV30 to TRBJ1-1; D gene ambiguous. The CDR3 is 11 residues long. The germline V and J ends were trimmed by 5 bases and 1 base, with 5 bases remaining between them. Germline V gene lookup returns CDR1 GTSNPN and CDR2 SVGIG (reference sequence). The CDR3 DNA reads as TGTGCCTGGGTTAAGAACACTGAAGCTTTCTTT. This sequence encodes CAWVKNTEAFF.